This T cell receptor beta chain is from a study of control samples from healthy donors and cancer patients. This CDR3 has 13 residues. Germline CDR1 reads LNHDA; CDR2 reads SQIVND (reference sequence). Trimming stripped 7 bases from V and 4 bases from J, with 13 bases between. Data came from immunoSEQ multiplex PCR; TCRdb stores just in-frame clones and leaves some out. The sample records a few hundred thousand clones, 80% to 95% being singletons. This clone was seen a handful of times. This clonotype was obtained from a man aged 40-55 years with head and neck cancer. The sample was PBMCs. This chain uses TRBV19 with TRBJ1-1, with a possible D match to TRBD1 (5 bases). The CDR3, as DNA: TGTGCCAGTATAGGCAGGGACGGCACTGAAGCTTTCTTT. Amino acids: CASIGRDGTEAFF.